This TCR beta chain came from a study of tumor and adjacent non-tumor tissue in lung cancer. Whole-study context: Some 3.9 million productive TCRbeta reads were obtained per sample on average. Broader study findings: Significantly higher TCR diversity was found in tumor than normal lung. In normal lung, the top 100 clones were significantly more dominant than in tumor.

A modified ARM-PCR protocol with three rounds of nested PCR amplified TCRbeta. Via MiXCR, TCRdb re-called the multiplex PCR reads, giving one row per CDR3 protein. The sample yields tens of thousands of distinct CDR3 sequences, about 70% seen once. No cell sorting was done before RNA was extracted from the tissue. Newly diagnosed lung cancer patients had thoracic surgery in China, August–November 2014, without prior chemotherapy. This clonotype has at least ten counts. The target antigen is unknown. CDR1 and CDR2 from the germline V gene are LGHNA and YSLEER. The V segment lost 4 bases and the J segment 7 bases; nucleotides outside the gene matches: 6. This CDR3 is built from 13 residues.

The V and J genes are TRBV4-3 and TRBJ1-1; 7 positions agree with TRBD1. The sample was lung tumor tissue. The TCR comes from a man aged 60 to 69 with non-small cell lung cancer. The CDR3 is CASSRDRVGEAFF. The CDR3 DNA follows: TGCGCCAGCAGCCGAGACAGGGTGGGTGAAGCTTTCTTT.